This T cell receptor beta chain was documented in a study of vaccination effects on CD4 cells after COVID-19. The V end was cut by 4 bases, the J end by 8 bases, with 14 bases between. This CDR3 region has 12 residues. The germline V gene has CDR1 SQVTM and CDR2 ANQGSEA. Regarding the study as a whole: Infection-derived and vaccine-derived clones contracted markedly late after vaccination.

Notes on this clone: Its antigen is as yet unknown.

Antigen-specific CD4+ T cell clonotypes were called by their expansion after viral peptide-pool culture in ViraFEST. CD4+ T cell isolation took place after 10 days of culture. The cohort was immunized with two doses of either the BNT162b2 or mRNA-1273 vaccine. TCRdb keeps only in-frame clones here, not all; method: immunoSEQ multiplex PCR. The sample yields 26,000 or so clones, 80% to 90% seen once. This sequence joins TRBV29-1 and TRBJ1-2; D gene uncertain. This material consisted of CD4+ T cells from PBMCs cultured with HCoV-NL63 spike peptides, taken after COVID-19 vaccination. This receptor was identified in a human donor who received a COVID-19 vaccine. Some clones in this sample may be carry-over from other donors' samples. CDR3 in DNA: TGCAGCGTTGGTAACGGGGTAGAAGGCTACACCTTC. Encoded protein: CSVGNGVEGYTF.